The text below deals with one T cell receptor beta chain. Its antigen remains unknown. The data derive from a study of identical twins. Study-wide findings and caveats: The study found excess low generation probability among twin-shared out-of-frame alpha sequences. Twins showed weaker excess sharing in their beta out-of-frame sequences. For cord blood, abundant beta clonotypes had fewer insertions, unlike memory repertoires, which showed none.

MiXCR was run by TCRdb on the 5' RACE reads, yielding one entry per CDR3 protein. The sample includes around 500,000 distinct CDR3 sequences, about 14% of them seen just once. Germline assignment: CDR1 KGHSH and CDR2 LQKENI. This CDR3 contains 14 residues. The V gene lost 6 bases and the J gene lost 1 base, with 12 bases spanning the gap. A further study also used this sample, focusing on yellow fever vaccine responses in identical twins.

The chain uses TRBV18 and TRBJ2-5; no definite D call. Sequencing was performed on CD4+ T cells sorted from blood. This receptor was identified in a woman in her late teens or twenties in good health. CDR3 DNA: TGTGCCAGCTCGCCTTTTTCCTTCCAAGAGACCCAGTACTTC. Translation gives CASSPFSFQETQYF. Using reference TRBV18 and TRBJ2-5 for the parts outside the CDR3, the full variable domain is NAGVMQNPRHLVRRRGQEARLRCSPMKGHSHVYWYRQLPEEGLKFMVYLQKENIIDESGMPKERFSAEFPKEGPSILRIQQVVRGDSAAYFCASSPFSFQETQYFGPGTRLLVL.